This TCR beta chain was retrieved from a study of T cell responses to AZD1222 COVID-19 vaccine. Only in-frame clones appear in the TCRdb table, and some are missing; sequencing was by immunoSEQ multiplex PCR. Of some 110,000 clones listed, approximately 90% are singletons. V gave up 2 bases and J gave up 4 bases, with 12 bases separating them. Germline V gene lookup returns CDR1 SGHNT and CDR2 YYREEE (reference sequence). The CDR3 sequence is 14 residues long. This clone was counted a single time. The sequences come from peripheral blood, collected 28 days after the second AZD1222 dose. The chain couples TRBV5-4 to TRBJ1-2; D uncertain. The TCR comes from an adult who received the AZD1222 COVID-19 vaccine. The CDR3 region has the DNA TGTGCCAGCAGCTTCTTCGCTTCACCCTATGGCTACACCTTC. Its translation is CASSFFASPYGYTF.